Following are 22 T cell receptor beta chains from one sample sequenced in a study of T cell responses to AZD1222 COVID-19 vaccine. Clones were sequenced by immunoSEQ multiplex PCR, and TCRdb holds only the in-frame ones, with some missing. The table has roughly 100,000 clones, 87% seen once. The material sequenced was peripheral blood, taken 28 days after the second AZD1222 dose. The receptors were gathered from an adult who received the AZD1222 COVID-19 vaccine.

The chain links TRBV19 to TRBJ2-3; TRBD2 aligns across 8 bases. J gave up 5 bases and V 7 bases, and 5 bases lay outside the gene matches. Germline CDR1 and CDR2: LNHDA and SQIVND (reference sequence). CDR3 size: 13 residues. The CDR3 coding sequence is TGTGCCAGTAATCCCCTAGCGGGAGATACGCAGTATTTT. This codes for CASNPLAGDTQYF.

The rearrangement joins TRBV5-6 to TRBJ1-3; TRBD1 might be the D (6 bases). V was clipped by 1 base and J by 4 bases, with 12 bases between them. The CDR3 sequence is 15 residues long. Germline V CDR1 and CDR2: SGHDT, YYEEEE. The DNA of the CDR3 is TGTGCCAGCAGCTTGTTTCAGGGGTCGGGAAACACCATATATTTT. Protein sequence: CASSLFQGSGNTIYF. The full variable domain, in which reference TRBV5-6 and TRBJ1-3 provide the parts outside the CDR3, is DAGVTQSPTHLIKTRGQQVTLRCSPKSGHDTVSWYQQALGQGPQFIFQYYEEEERQRGNFPDRFSGHQFPNYSSELNVNALLLGDSALYLCASSLFQGSGNTIYFGEGSWLTVV.

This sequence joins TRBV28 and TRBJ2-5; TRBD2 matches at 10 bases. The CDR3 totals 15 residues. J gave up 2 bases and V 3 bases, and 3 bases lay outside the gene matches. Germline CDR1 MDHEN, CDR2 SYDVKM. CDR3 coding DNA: TGTGCCAGCAGTTTCCTAGCGGGAGCTCAAGAGACCCAGTACTTC. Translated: CASSFLAGAQETQYF. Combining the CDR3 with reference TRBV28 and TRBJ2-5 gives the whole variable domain DVKVTQSSRYLVKRTGEKVFLECVQDMDHENMFWYRQDPGLGLRLIYFSYDVKMKEKGDIPEGYSVSREKKERFSLILESASTNQTSMYLCASSFLAGAQETQYFGPGTRLLVL.

DNA of the CDR3: TGTGCCAGCAGGTACCTAACAGGGGGACGCACTGAAGCTTTCTTT. Translating gives CASRYLTGGRTEAFF. The V gene is TRBV6-5, the J gene TRBJ1-1, with TRBD1 matching over 8 bases. V trimming: 6 bases; J trimming: 4 bases; junction bases outside the gene matches: 10. From germline, CDR1 is MNHEY and CDR2 SVGAGI. This CDR3 has 15 amino acids.

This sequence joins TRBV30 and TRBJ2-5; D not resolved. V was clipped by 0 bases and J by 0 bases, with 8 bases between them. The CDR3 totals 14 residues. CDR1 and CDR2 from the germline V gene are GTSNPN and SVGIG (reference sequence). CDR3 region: CAWSVVAYQETQYF. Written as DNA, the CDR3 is TGTGCCTGGAGTGTAGTGGCGTACCAAGAGACCCAGTACTTC.

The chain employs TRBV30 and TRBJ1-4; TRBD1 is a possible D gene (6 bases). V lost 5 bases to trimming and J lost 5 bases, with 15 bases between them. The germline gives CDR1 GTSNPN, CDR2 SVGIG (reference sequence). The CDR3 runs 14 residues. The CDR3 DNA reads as TGTGCCTGGCGCAAAGCCCAGGGGAATGAAAAACTGTTTTTT. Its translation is CAWRKAQGNEKLFF. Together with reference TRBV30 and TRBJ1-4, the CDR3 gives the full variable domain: SQTIHQWPATLVQPVGSPLSLECTVEGTSNPNLYWYRQAAGRGLQLLFYSVGIGQISSEVPQNLSASRPQDRQFILSSKKLLLSDSGFYLCAWRKAQGNEKLFFGSGTQLSVL.

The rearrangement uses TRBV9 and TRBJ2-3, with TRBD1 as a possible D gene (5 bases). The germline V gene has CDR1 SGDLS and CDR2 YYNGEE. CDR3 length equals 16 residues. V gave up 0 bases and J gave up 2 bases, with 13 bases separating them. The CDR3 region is CASSVEDTRFTDTQYF. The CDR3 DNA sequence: TGTGCCAGCAGCGTAGAGGACACTCGGTTCACAGATACGCAGTATTTT.

This CDR3 is CASRSTGGWYNEQFF. The DNA for the CDR3 is TGTGCCAGCAGGTCCACAGGGGGCTGGTACAATGAGCAGTTCTTC. This chain joins TRBV6-5 and TRBJ2-1; 9 nucleotides line up with TRBD1. The germline V gene encodes CDR1 MNHEY and CDR2 SVGAGI. This CDR3 has 15 residues. Losses at the gene ends were 6 bases for V and 4 bases for J; bases not matched to a gene: 7.

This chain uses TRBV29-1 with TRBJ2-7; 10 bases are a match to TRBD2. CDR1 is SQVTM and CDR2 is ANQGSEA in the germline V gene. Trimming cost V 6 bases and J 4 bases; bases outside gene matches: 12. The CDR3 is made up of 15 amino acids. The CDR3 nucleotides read TGCAGCGTGCGATCTAGCGGGAGATCCGGATACGAGCAGTACTTC. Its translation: CSVRSSGRSGYEQYF.

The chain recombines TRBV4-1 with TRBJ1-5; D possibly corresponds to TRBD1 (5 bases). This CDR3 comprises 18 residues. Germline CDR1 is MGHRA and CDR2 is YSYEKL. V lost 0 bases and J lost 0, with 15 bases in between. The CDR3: CASSQDLGRIDSNQPQHF. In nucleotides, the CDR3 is TGCGCCAGCAGCCAAGACCTGGGACGGATCGATAGCAATCAGCCCCAGCATTTT.

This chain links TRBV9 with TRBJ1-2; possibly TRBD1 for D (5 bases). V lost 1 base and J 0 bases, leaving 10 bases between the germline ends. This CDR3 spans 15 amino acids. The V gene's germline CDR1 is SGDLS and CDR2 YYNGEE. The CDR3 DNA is TGTGCCAGCAGCGTAATGACAGCCGCTAACTATGGCTACACCTTC. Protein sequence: CASSVMTAANYGYTF.

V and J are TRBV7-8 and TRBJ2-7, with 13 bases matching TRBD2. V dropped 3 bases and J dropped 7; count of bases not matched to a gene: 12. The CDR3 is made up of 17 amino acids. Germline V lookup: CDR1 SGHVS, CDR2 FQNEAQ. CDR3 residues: CASSFWTSGSFRGEQYF. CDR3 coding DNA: TGTGCCAGCAGCTTCTGGACTAGCGGGAGTTTCAGGGGGGAGCAGTACTTC.

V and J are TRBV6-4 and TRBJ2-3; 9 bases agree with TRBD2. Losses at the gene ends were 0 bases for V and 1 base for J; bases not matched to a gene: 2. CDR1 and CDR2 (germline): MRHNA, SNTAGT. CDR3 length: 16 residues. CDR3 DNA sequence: TGTGCCAGCAGTGACTCGGTAGCGGGAGGCACAGATACGCAGTATTTT. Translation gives CASSDSVAGGTDTQYF.

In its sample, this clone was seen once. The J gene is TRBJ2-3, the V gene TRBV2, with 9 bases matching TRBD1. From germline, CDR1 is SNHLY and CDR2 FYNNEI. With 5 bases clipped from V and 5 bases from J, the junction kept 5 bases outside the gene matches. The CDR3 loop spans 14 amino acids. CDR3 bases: TGTGCCAGCAGTAAACAGGGGGCGGAAGATACGCAGTATTTT. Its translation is CASSKQGAEDTQYF.

CDR3 residues: CASSPPGDLKTQYF. The CDR3 coding sequence is TGTGCCAGCAGTCCCCCAGGGGATTTGAAGACCCAGTACTTC. The rearrangement links TRBV3-1 (or the pseudogene TRBV3-2) to TRBJ2-5, with D tentatively TRBD1 (6 bases). Germline-derived CDR1 and CDR2 are LGHDT and YNNKEL (reference sequence). Trimming shortened V by 6 bases and J by 6 bases, and 17 bases separated the two germline ends. This CDR3 has 14 amino acids.

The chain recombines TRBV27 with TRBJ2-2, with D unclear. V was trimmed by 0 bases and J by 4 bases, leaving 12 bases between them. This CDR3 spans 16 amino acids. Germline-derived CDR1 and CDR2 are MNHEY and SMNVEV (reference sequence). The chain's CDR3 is CASSLSRLLLTGELFF. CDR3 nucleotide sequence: TGTGCCAGCAGTTTATCCCGGCTCCTCCTCACCGGGGAGCTGTTTTTT.

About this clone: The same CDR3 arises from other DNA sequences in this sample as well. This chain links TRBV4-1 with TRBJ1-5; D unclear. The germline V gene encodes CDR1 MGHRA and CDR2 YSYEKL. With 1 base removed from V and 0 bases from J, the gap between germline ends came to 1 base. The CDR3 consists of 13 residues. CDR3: CASSQGSNQPQHF. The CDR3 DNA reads TGCGCCAGCAGCCAAGGTAGCAATCAGCCCCAGCATTTT.

The CDR3 loop is CASSLRRRDNEQFF. DNA for the CDR3: TGTGCCAGCAGTTTAAGGAGGAGGGACAATGAGCAGTTCTTC. The gene calls are TRBV27 and TRBJ2-1; tentatively, D is TRBD2 (6 bases). The CDR3 consists of 14 residues. V shed 2 bases and J shed 5 bases, with 10 bases lying between them. The germline V gene encodes CDR1 MNHEY and CDR2 SMNVEV (reference sequence).

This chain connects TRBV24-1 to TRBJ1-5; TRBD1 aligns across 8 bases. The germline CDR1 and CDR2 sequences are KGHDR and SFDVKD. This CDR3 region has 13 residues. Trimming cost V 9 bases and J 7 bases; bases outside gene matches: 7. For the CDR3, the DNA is TGTGCCACCTCATCAGGGGGCAGGCAGCCCCAGCATTTT. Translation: CATSSGGRQPQHF.

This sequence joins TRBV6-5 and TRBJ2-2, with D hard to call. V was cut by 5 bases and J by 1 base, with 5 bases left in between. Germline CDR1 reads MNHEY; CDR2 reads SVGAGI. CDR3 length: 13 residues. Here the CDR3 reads CASSRQNTGELFF. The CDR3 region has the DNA TGTGCCAGCAGTAGGCAGAACACCGGGGAGCTGTTTTTT.

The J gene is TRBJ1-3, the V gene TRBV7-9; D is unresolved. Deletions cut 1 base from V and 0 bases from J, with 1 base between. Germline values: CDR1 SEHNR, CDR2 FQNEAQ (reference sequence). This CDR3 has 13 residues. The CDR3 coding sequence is TGTGCCAGCAGCTTAGGCTCTGGAAACACCATATATTTT. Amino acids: CASSLGSGNTIYF.

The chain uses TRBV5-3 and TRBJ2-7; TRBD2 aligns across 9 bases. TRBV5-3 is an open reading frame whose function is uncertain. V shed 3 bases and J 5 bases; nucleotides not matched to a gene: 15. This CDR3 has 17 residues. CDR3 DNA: TGTGCCAGAAGCTCCGTTTCCGGAAGCGGGAGGAACAACGAGCAGTACTTC. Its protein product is CARSSVSGSGRNNEQYF.